These 2 T cell receptor beta chains came from one sample sequenced in a study of cytomegalovirus exposure and HLA in healthy donors. Some clones are missing from TCRdb's copy, which holds only in-frame ones; the method was immunoSEQ multiplex PCR. The table lists approximately 60,000 clones, over 90% of them singletons. The sequencing sample was made of PBMCs. The receptors were gathered from a woman between 18 and 30 years old in good health and CMV-seropositive.

The rearrangement uses TRBV5-1 and TRBJ2-1; 15 bases agree with TRBD2. Losses at the gene ends were 5 bases for V and 9 bases for J; bases not matched to a gene: 6. The length of the CDR3 is 15 residues. CDR1 and CDR2 from the germline V gene are SGHRS and YFSETQ. This CDR3 is CASSAGTSGRSEQFF. CDR3 DNA: TGCGCCAGCAGTGCCGGGACTAGCGGGAGGAGTGAGCAGTTCTTC.

The rearrangement joins TRBV5-4 to TRBJ1-2; D possibly corresponds to TRBD1 (6 bases). Germline V gene lookup returns CDR1 SGHNT and CDR2 YYREEE (reference sequence). V was trimmed by 5 bases and J by 2 bases, leaving 22 bases between them. There are 17 residues in the CDR3. The CDR3 is CASRYGGLTGSNYGYTF. CDR3 bases: TGTGCCAGCAGGTATGGGGGATTGACAGGATCCAACTATGGCTACACCTTC.